These 30 T cell receptor beta chains originate from one sample sequenced in a study of OX40 agonist ivuxolimab in advanced cancers. The protocol was immunoSEQ multiplex PCR, while the TCRdb copy is restricted to in-frame clones and leaves out a portion. This sample has roughly 23,000 clones, with 70% to 90% found just once. Sequenced here: CD4+ or CD8+ T cells sorted from blood, sampled in a trial of the OX40 agonist ivuxolimab. The receptors derive from an adult with an advanced solid tumor such as melanoma, head and neck, liver or kidney cancer.

The chain uses TRBV18 and TRBJ2-2; 9 nucleotides agree with TRBD1. Germline V gene lookup returns CDR1 KGHSH and CDR2 LQKENI. The CDR3 runs to 16 residues. With V trimmed by 6 bases and J by 5 bases, 10 bases remained unmatched. CDR3 residues: CASSPRQGDVTGELFF. Here the CDR3 DNA reads TGTGCCAGCTCGCCTCGACAGGGGGACGTTACCGGGGAGCTGTTTTTT.

A few counts support this clone. V is TRBV6-1 and J is TRBJ2-7, with 12 bases fitting TRBD2. V was pared by 2 bases and J by 5 bases, with 4 bases of the junction left unmatched. CDR3 size: 15 residues. Looked up from germline, CDR1 is MNHNS and CDR2 is SASEGT. CDR3 amino acids: CASSERLAGANEQYF. CDR3 coding DNA: TGTGCCAGCAGTGAACGACTAGCGGGAGCCAACGAGCAGTACTTC.

CDR3 sequence reads: CASSLAAGTNTEAFF. CDR3 nucleotide sequence: TGTGCCAGCAGCTTAGCTGCAGGGACTAACACTGAAGCTTTCTTT. The chain uses TRBV7-9 and TRBJ1-1, with D tentatively TRBD1 (5 bases). Germline V gene data show CDR1 as SEHNR and CDR2 as FQNEAQ (reference sequence). With 0 bases removed from V and 2 bases from J, the gap between germline ends came to 10 bases. The CDR3 runs 15 residues.

This clone was counted once. The genes are TRBV7-2 and TRBJ2-7, with no clear D. The CDR3 is 12 residues long. Deletions cut 5 bases from V and 5 bases from J, with 10 bases between. From germline, CDR1 is SGHTA and CDR2 FQGNSA. DNA of the CDR3: TGTGCCAGCAGCCCCCGTTTGGACGAGCAGTACTTC. Encoded protein: CASSPRLDEQYF.

The V call is TRBV6-5, the J call TRBJ2-1; D gene ambiguous. The V end lost 7 bases, the J end lost 3 bases, and 10 bases lay between the germline ends. Germline values: CDR1 MNHEY, CDR2 SVGAGI. The length of the CDR3 is 13 residues. CDR3 DNA sequence: TGTGCCAGCACCAACTCGGACTACAATGAGCAGTTCTTC. Translating gives CASTNSDYNEQFF.

This clone was found a few times. V and J are TRBV20-1 and TRBJ2-3, with no clear D. The CDR3 runs 10 residues. Germline assignment: CDR1 DFQATT and CDR2 SNEGSKA (reference sequence). Trimming shortened V by 3 bases and J by 2 bases, and 0 bases separated the two germline ends. The CDR3 DNA reads as TGCAGTGCTAGCACAGATACGCAGTATTTT. Translating gives CSASTDTQYF.

CDR3 bases: TGTGCCAGCAGCGGGAAGGTCTCGTCTAGCGGGAATTCCGGGGAGCTGTTTTTT. Amino acid sequence: CASSGKVSSSGNSGELFF. V and J are TRBV9 and TRBJ2-2, with 9 positions matching TRBD2. The CDR3 is 18 amino acids. The junction had 15 bases not matched to a gene; V was cut back by 3 bases and J by 6 bases. CDR1 and CDR2 (germline): SGDLS, YYNGEE.

The V and J genes are TRBV27 and TRBJ2-3; D perhaps matches TRBD2 (6 bases). Germline V CDR1 and CDR2: MNHEY, SMNVEV (reference sequence). Trimming removed 6 bases from V and 3 bases from J, with 22 bases in between. The CDR3 is 17 amino acids. The CDR3 bases are TGTGCCAGCAGCTCTCTAGGGAAACAACTAGCAACAGATACGCAGTATTTT. This codes for CASSSLGKQLATDTQYF.

By proportion, this clone is medium-sized (0.01 to 0.1%). The chain joins TRBV6-4 to TRBJ2-2; D not certain. The germline CDR1 and CDR2 sequences are MRHNA and SNTAGT. The V and J ends lost 0 bases and 3 bases respectively, with 2 bases between them. CDR3 length: 13 residues. The CDR3 DNA follows: TGTGCCAGCAGTGACTCGGACACCGGGGAGCTGTTTTTT. It codes for CASSDSDTGELFF.

This clone occurred a few times. The chain is built from TRBV19 and TRBJ1-1; D ambiguous. The CDR3 contains 13 residues. V was shortened by 2 bases and J by 1 base, with 5 bases between the two germline ends. Per the germline V gene, CDR1 is LNHDA and CDR2 is SQIVND (reference sequence). For the CDR3, the DNA is TGTGCCAGTAGTATATCTTGGAACACTGAAGCTTTCTTT. It codes for CASSISWNTEAFF.

V usage is TRBV9 and J usage is TRBJ2-7; 8 bases map to TRBD2. Germline V gene sequence: CDR1 SGDLS, CDR2 YYNGEE. The CDR3 consists of 15 residues. V was clipped by 6 bases and J by 6 bases; unmatched bases: 14. CDR3: CASTPTGGGGGEQYF. In DNA form, the CDR3 reads TGTGCCAGCACCCCAACGGGAGGGGGGGGAGGCGAGCAGTACTTC.

The chain carries TRBV9 and TRBJ2-3; the match to TRBD1 covers 10 bases. Germline trimming cut 3 bases from V and 4 bases from J; bases unmatched to any gene: 5. This CDR3 is 15 amino acids long. Germline CDR1 reads SGDLS; CDR2 reads YYNGEE. This CDR3 is CASSEGQGKSDTQYF. The CDR3 DNA sequence: TGTGCCAGCAGCGAGGGACAGGGGAAGTCAGATACGCAGTATTTT.

This chain connects TRBV18 to TRBJ2-5; TRBD1 agrees at 9 bases. The DNA end is more similar to TRBJ2-7, so the J call may be wrong. CDR1 is KGHSH and CDR2 is LQKENI in the germline V gene. CDR3 length equals 15 residues. For the CDR3, the DNA is TGTGCCAGCTCACCAGGACAGGGGAGCTCCTACGAGCAGTACTTC. Amino acids: CASSPGQGSSYEQYF.

This clone was seen only a few times. The J gene is TRBJ2-7, the V gene TRBV6-1; 8 nucleotides match TRBD2. This CDR3 has 14 residues. The J segment lost 3 bases and the V segment lost 4 bases, leaving 5 bases of the junction unmatched. Per germline, CDR1 MNHNS and CDR2 SASEGT. The CDR3 DNA reads TGTGCCAGCAGTGTAGGACTAGCAGACTACGAGCAGTACTTC. Amino acids: CASSVGLADYEQYF.

The chain employs TRBV13 and TRBJ2-5, with 7 bases matching TRBD1. TRBJ2-7 explains the end of the DNA better; the J call may be wrong. This CDR3 has 15 residues. Germline CDR1 is PRHDT and CDR2 is FYEKMQ (reference sequence). CDR3 region: CASSLAGRGWYEQYF. The CDR3 DNA reads TGTGCCAGCAGCTTAGCTGGCAGGGGGTGGTACGAGCAGTACTTC.

The chain couples TRBV4-3 to TRBJ1-6; D is unclear. Trimming left V 1 base short and J 7 bases short, with 8 bases between. The CDR3 runs to 14 residues. The germline V gene encodes CDR1 LGHNA and CDR2 YSLEER. CDR3 in DNA: TGCGCCAGCAGCCAAGCCCAAGGGAATTCACCCCTCCACTTT. Its translation is CASSQAQGNSPLHF.

This chain connects TRBV27 to TRBJ1-5; 9 bases are a match to TRBD1. The J segment lost 8 bases and the V segment lost 2 bases, leaving 7 bases of the junction unmatched. Germline V gene data show CDR1 as MNHEY and CDR2 as SMNVEV (reference sequence). This CDR3 is built from 15 residues. CDR3 in amino acids: CASSLIGQGREPQHF. CDR3 DNA sequence: TGTGCCAGCAGTTTAATCGGACAGGGGAGGGAGCCCCAGCATTTT.

The rearrangement links TRBV13 to TRBJ2-5; D is ambiguous. V was shortened by 5 bases and J by 2 bases, with 12 bases between the two germline ends. The CDR3 loop spans 14 amino acids. Germline V gene lookup returns CDR1 PRHDT and CDR2 FYEKMQ (reference sequence). The CDR3 loop reads CASSTPDLQETQYF. The DNA for the CDR3 is TGTGCCAGCAGCACGCCAGACCTACAAGAGACCCAGTACTTC.

This chain uses TRBV9 with TRBJ2-1; possible D gene TRBD1, 6 bases. Trimming pared 0 bases from V and 9 bases from J, leaving 16 bases between. The germline V gene has CDR1 SGDLS and CDR2 YYNGEE. This CDR3 has 15 amino acids. In DNA, the CDR3 is TGTGCCAGCAGCGTAGCGGGTAACAGGGCCGGTGAGCAGTTCTTC. As protein: CASSVAGNRAGEQFF.

J is TRBJ2-2 and V is TRBV29-1, with TRBD2 as a possible D gene (6 bases). The CDR3 contains 13 residues. Germline CDR1 reads SQVTM; CDR2 reads ANQGSEA. Trimming removed 0 bases at V and 7 bases at J, with 9 bases between. CDR3 amino acids: CSVEERGGGELFF. The CDR3 nucleotides read TGCAGCGTTGAAGAGAGGGGAGGCGGGGAGCTGTTTTTT.

The chain has TRBV6-5 and TRBJ2-5; 9 bases line up with TRBD1. The germline gives CDR1 MNHEY, CDR2 SVGAGI. Losses at the gene ends were 4 bases for V and 0 bases for J; bases not matched to a gene: 0. This CDR3 has 14 amino acids. Here the CDR3 reads CASSWDRDQETQYF. The CDR3 DNA reads TGTGCCAGCAGTTGGGACAGGGACCAAGAGACCCAGTACTTC.

The rearrangement uses TRBV21-1 and TRBJ2-1; TRBD2 is taken as the D call from the table, unchecked against the DNA. TRBV21-1 is noted as a pseudogene. The CDR3 contains 14 residues. CDR3 DNA sequence: TGTGCCAGCAGCGAAAGACTAGTAGTCCATGAGCAGTTCTTC. Amino acids: CASSERLVVHEQFF.

The chain combines TRBV4-2 with TRBJ2-1, with TRBD2 matching 7 bases. CDR3 length: 16 residues. The germline V gene has CDR1 LGHNA and CDR2 YNFKEQ. V gave up 1 base and J gave up 8 bases; unmatched junction bases: 11. The CDR3 DNA follows: TGTGCCAGCAGCCAAGTTGGCGGGAGTTTCGGGGATGAGCAGTTCTTC. This gives the protein CASSQVGGSFGDEQFF.

The rearrangement uses TRBV27 and TRBJ1-6; maybe TRBD1 (5 bases). Germline V gene data show CDR1 as MNHEY and CDR2 as SMNVEV (reference sequence). Trimming left V 3 bases short and J 9 bases short, with 18 bases between. CDR3 length: 16 residues. CDR3 DNA sequence: TGTGCCAGCAGTTTCTCCCGAAGGGGTAGGCCTTCACCCCTCCACTTT. Translating it yields CASSFSRRGRPSPLHF.

V gene TRBV7-3 combines with J gene TRBJ2-2; D gene ambiguous. Germline assignment: CDR1 SGHTA and CDR2 FQGTGA. Trimming pared 5 bases from V and 0 bases from J, leaving 10 bases between. The CDR3 has 15 residues. The CDR3 bases are TGTGCCAGCAGCCCGTCCCCATCGAACACCGGGGAGCTGTTTTTT. This translates into CASSPSPSNTGELFF. Looking up the rest from reference TRBV7-3 and TRBJ2-2 gives the full variable domain: GAGVSQTPSNKVTEKGKYVELRCDPISGHTALYWYRQSLGQGPEFLIYFQGTGAADDSGLPNDRFFAVRPEGSVSTLKIQRTERGDSAVYLCASSPSPSNTGELFFGEGSRLTVL.

The rearrangement links TRBV14 to TRBJ2-1; D remains unclear. This CDR3 contains 14 residues. Germline V gene lookup returns CDR1 SGHDN and CDR2 FVKESK. V was trimmed by 0 bases and J by 9 bases, leaving 12 bases between them. CDR3 loop: CASSQEAPRGEQFF. The CDR3 coding sequence is TGTGCCAGCAGCCAAGAGGCCCCCCGCGGTGAGCAGTTCTTC.

V and J are TRBV2 and TRBJ2-2; TRBD1 matches 12 bases. Germline V gives CDR1 SNHLY, CDR2 FYNNEI. The junction had 10 bases not matched to a gene; V was cut back by 7 bases and J by 4 bases. The CDR3 covers 17 residues. The DNA of the CDR3 is TGTGCCAGCATGGGGACAGGGGGCGGGGGTACCACCGGGGAGCTGTTTTTT. Protein sequence: CASMGTGGGGTTGELFF.

The chain combines TRBV14 with TRBJ2-1; the D gene is possibly TRBD2 (5 bases). Per the germline V gene, CDR1 is SGHDN and CDR2 is FVKESK. This CDR3 is 16 amino acids long. V dropped 1 base and J dropped 0 bases, with 10 bases sitting between them. The CDR3 DNA sequence: TGTGCCAGCAGCCAAGCGATCGGGAACTCCTACAATGAGCAGTTCTTC. Translation: CASSQAIGNSYNEQFF.

V and J are TRBV13 and TRBJ2-7; 7 bases line up with TRBD1. Germline V gene data show CDR1 as PRHDT and CDR2 as FYEKMQ (reference sequence). With V trimmed by 4 bases and J by 4 bases, 4 bases remained unmatched. The CDR3 has 13 amino acids. The CDR3 sequence: CASSSTGLYEQYF. CDR3 sequence (DNA): TGTGCCAGCAGCTCGACAGGGTTGTACGAGCAGTACTTC.

DNA of the CDR3: TGTGCCAGCAGTGAGCGGATAATGAACACTGAAGCTTTCTTT. Translation: CASSERIMNTEAFF. The chain has TRBV2 and TRBJ1-1, with D uncertain. Deletions cut 3 bases from V and 0 bases from J, with 8 bases between. CDR3 size: 14 residues. From germline, CDR1 is SNHLY and CDR2 FYNNEI. Drawing the rest from reference TRBV2 and TRBJ1-1, the complete variable domain is EPEVTQTPSHQVTQMGQEVILRCVPISNHLYFYWYRQILGQKVEFLVSFYNNEISEKSEIFDDQFSVERPDGSNFTLKIRSTKLEDSAMYFCASSERIMNTEAFFGQGTRLTVV.